This T cell receptor (beta chain) was observed in a study of blood T cells in healthy people across ages. Study as a whole: Template switching retrieved approximately one barcoded beta molecule for each two T cells. General study findings and limits: In older individuals, TCR beta diversity per million T cells was lower, falling roughly linearly with age.

Comments on this clonotype: Its antigen remains unknown.

Extracted total RNA amounted to at least 6 micrograms for each sample. For the second PCR, which ran for about 7 to 11 cycles, a sample-barcoded 5' primer and a J-beta primer mix were used. A single record per CDR3 protein comes from TCRdb applying MiXCR to the 5' RACE reads. The table records more than 700,000 distinct CDR3 sequences, more than 35% of them present only once. Germline CDR1 is KGHDR and CDR2 is SFDVKD. The V gene end was trimmed by 7 bases and the J gene end by 1 base; junction bases not matched to a gene: 10. The CDR3 length is 17 residues. Sample: blood. The chain has TRBV24-1 and TRBJ2-3, with TRBD2 matching over 10 bases. The TCR comes from a man of 80 years or more in good health. CDR3 DNA sequence: TGTGCCACCAGCAGTAGCGGGAGGAAGGGGGGCACAGATACGCAGTATTTT. Residues: CATSSSGRKGGTDTQYF.